This entry concerns a single T cell receptor (beta chain). Its target antigen remains unknown. No much larger clone is present one base from it, and per-base qualities are unavailable. The data were taken from a study of blood T cell repertoires in COVID-19 (dated by TCRdb to about 2020). As for the study more broadly: Collaborator samples came from the United States, Italy and Spain and covered acute and convalescent phases of COVID-19. Where available, HLA class I and class II types were taken from metadata supplied by the sample provider and were not determined by assay-based typing. Sample metadata almost always included a de-identified subject ID, COVID-19 status, age in years and sex. The repertoires were made available in a free public database intended to serve as a resource for research on the immune response to SARS-CoV-2. The material from the prospective study consisted of cDNA or gDNA derived from T cells, B-cell-depleted T cells, or PBMCs. The dataset comprised deeply sampled blood TCRbeta repertoires from subjects exposed to, actively infected with, or recovered from COVID-19. Samples came from the ongoing ImmuneRACE study (first 160 participants) plus 1,254 subjects from 6 global collaborators. Overall study results and their limits: How much clinical and demographic metadata was included differed by source and by participant, and the metadata was provided uncurated.

One collaborating source in Seattle enrolled patients while the patients were actively infected and followed the patients over time throughout the course of disease. Each collaborating institution followed its own protocols to collect whole blood in K2EDTA tubes. For TCRbeta analysis, collaborator samples were shipped as frozen whole blood, as isolated PBMCs, or as DNA extracted from either sample type. Trimming removed 4 bases from V and 10 bases from J, leaving 12 bases between the germline ends. Reading the germline V gene gives CDR1 KGHDR and CDR2 SFDVKD. The CDR3 runs 12 residues from the cysteine to the phenylalanine. The read is trimmed to its CDR3 DNA, 36 bases read in frame from base 1. TCRbeta CDR3 regions were amplified from genomic DNA using the immunoSEQ Assay, a bias-controlled multiplex PCR. Concerning the study's data processing: The number of nucleated cells in each sample was estimated from the amplification of reference gene primers within the assay. To quantify the absolute abundance of each unique TCRbeta CDR3 rearrangement, sequence reads were collapsed and filtered. For each sample, productive Simpson clonality was calculated by taking the square root of Simpson's diversity index across productive rearrangements. TCRdb mirrors the immuneACCESS table, restricted to in-frame sequences. Some clones are absent from its copies; in checked studies, under half trace to an unresolved V gene, and the reason for the others is unknown. The V and J calls and the clone size are those of that table, but D and trimming were determined from the DNA. This sample comprises over 200,000 clones, 75% to 90% of them detected only once. Jointly, the top ten make up 2% to 3% of the sample.

The TCR sequence derives from a man under 40 with COVID-19, enrolled during active disease. Sequencing used peripheral blood. The sequence is built from TRBV24-1 and TRBJ1-1; perhaps TRBD1 is the D gene, with 6 bases matching. The sequence in DNA is TGTGCCACCAGTGACCCCCAGGGGCGAGCTTTCTTT. Translated, this gives CATSDPQGRAFF.